This T cell receptor beta chain was obtained from a study of monozygotic twins with inflammatory bowel disease. Study-level points and caveats: Repertoire similarity did not differ between concordant and discordant twins, perhaps due to limited power. People with IBD had fewer clonotypes in common with others than healthy twins did, especially with disease activity.

Whole-blood RNA isolation (total RNA) proceeded without T cell sorting. The input for each TCR library was 3,000 to 3,500 ng of total RNA. TCRdb re-called the 5' RACE reads; one entry per CDR3 protein, DNA not given. The table lists 150,000 to 200,000 distinct CDR3 sequences. A note on this clonotype: What it binds is not known.

The V gene's germline CDR1 is SGHTA and CDR2 FQGTGA. The CDR3 has 15 residues. The specimen was blood. The chain carries TRBV7-3 and TRBJ2-1; absent DNA, TCRdb's TRBD1 call cannot be checked. The TCR comes from a human donor with ulcerative colitis or Crohn's disease, or a healthy co-twin of an affected twin (not recorded which). The CDR3 sequence is CASSWGGQGANEQFF.